A selection of T cell receptor beta chains follows, all from one sample in a study of T cell repertoires in cytomegalovirus infection. In TCRdb, the reads were re-called with MiXCR into one record per CDR3 protein. The table lists 700,000 to 950,000 distinct CDR3 sequences, approximately 32% of them singletons. Antigens for these TCRs are unknown. The sequenced sample was cultured CD8+ T cells from PBMCs, obtained from culture after CMV antigen stimulation. The source of these receptors is a human donor in good health (CMV status not recorded). Some clones in this sample may be carry-over from other donors' samples. Both conserved end residues are part of each CDR3. The order of the fields is V gene, clone size, J gene, D gene, CDR3 DNA, CDR3 protein. D genes are given only for firm matches. Clone size is stated in some rows and not others, as once, few, many or a class when expanded.

V gene: TRBV29-1; clone size: few; J gene: TRBJ1-2; D gene: .; CDR3 DNA: TGCAGCGTTGAATATGGAGGAAAAGTAGGCTACACCTTC; CDR3 protein: CSVEYGGKVGYTF
V gene: TRBV2; clone size: few; J gene: TRBJ1-5; D gene: .; CDR3 DNA: TGTGCCAGCAGCCGCGGCCCAGTTGATGGCAATCAGCCCCAGCATTTT; CDR3 protein: CASSRGPVDGNQPQHF
V gene: TRBV4-1; clone size: many; J gene: TRBJ1-6; D gene: .; CDR3 DNA: TGCGCCAGCAGCCAAGTTCCGACCCTGGGGGGGTACCATAATTCACCCCTCCACTTT; CDR3 protein: CASSQVPTLGGYHNSPLHF
V gene: TRBV7-2; clone size: many; J gene: TRBJ2-5; D gene: TRBD2; CDR3 DNA: TGTGCCAGCAGCTCGTTCGGGGGGGTTGGAGAGACCCAGTACTTC; CDR3 protein: CASSSFGGVGETQYF
V gene: TRBV20-1; clone size: .; J gene: TRBJ2-5; D gene: TRBD2; CDR3 DNA: TGCAGTGCTATTGGACTAGCGGGGGGTTTAGAGACCCAGTACTTC; CDR3 protein: CSAIGLAGGLETQYF
V gene: TRBV4-1; clone size: .; J gene: TRBJ1-5; D gene: .; CDR3 DNA: TGCGCCAGCAGCCAAGTCAGTAGTGATCAGCCCCAGCATTTT; CDR3 protein: CASSQVSSDQPQHF
V gene: TRBV2; clone size: .; J gene: TRBJ2-3; D gene: .; CDR3 DNA: TGTGCCAGCGGAGGGGTGAGCAGTCCCACAGATACGCAGTATTTT; CDR3 protein: CASGGVSSPTDTQYF
V gene: TRBV7-9; clone size: few; J gene: TRBJ1-2; D gene: .; CDR3 DNA: TGTGCCAGCAGCTTAGGCCCTCCTACACCGACTAACTATGGCTACACCTTC; CDR3 protein: CASSLGPPTPTNYGYTF
V gene: TRBV7-8; clone size: .; J gene: TRBJ2-5; D gene: .; CDR3 DNA: TGTGCCAGCAGCTTAAGCACAGGACGAGAGACCCAGTACTTC; CDR3 protein: CASSLSTGRETQYF
V gene: TRBV19; clone size: few; J gene: TRBJ2-1; D gene: .; CDR3 DNA: TGTGCCAGTAGTATAGTAGACGGCAATGAGCAGTTCTTC; CDR3 protein: CASSIVDGNEQFF
V gene: TRBV12-3/TRBV12-4; clone size: few; J gene: TRBJ1-1; D gene: .; CDR3 DNA: TGTGCCAGCACTATAGGGGTGACTGAAGCTTTCTTT; CDR3 protein: CASTIGVTEAFF